A selection of T cell receptor beta chains follows, all from one sample in a study of blood T cell repertoires in COVID-19. Profiled with immunoSEQ multiplex PCR; TCRdb holds only in-frame clones, not every one. The sample shows about 210,000 clones, around 84% of them seen only once. The material sequenced was peripheral blood. Source of these receptors: a woman older than 75 with COVID-19, enrolled during active disease. The CDR3 runs from the conserved cysteine through the conserved F or W. Each record gives: V gene, D gene, J gene, clone size, CDR3 protein, CDR3 DNA. A D gene is named only where the DNA matches it firmly. Only part of the rows carry a size: once, few, many, or a class if the clone is expanded.

V: TRBV7-2; D: TRBD1; J: TRBJ1-2; size: NA; CDR3: CASSARRPGTGFGGYTF; DNA: TGTGCCAGCAGCGCCCGCCGTCCCGGGACAGGGTTTGGTGGCTACACCTTC
V: TRBV6-6; D: TRBD1; J: TRBJ1-4; size: once; CDR3: CASSYDRGPEKLFF; DNA: TGTGCCAGCAGTTACGACAGGGGGCCTGAAAAACTGTTTTTT
V: TRBV28; D: NA; J: TRBJ2-7; size: few; CDR3: CASLPTKNYYEQYF; DNA: TGTGCCAGCTTACCCACCAAGAACTACTACGAGCAGTACTTC
V: TRBV4-3; D: NA; J: TRBJ1-2; size: once; CDR3: CASSQDPGQGYGYTF; DNA: TGCGCCAGCAGCCAAGATCCAGGGCAGGGATATGGCTACACCTTC
V: TRBV19; D: TRBD2; J: TRBJ2-3; size: NA; CDR3: CASSTGDLAGGNKQYF; DNA: TGTGCCAGTAGTACCGGGGACCTAGCGGGGGGTAATAAGCAGTATTTT
V: TRBV18; D: TRBD1; J: TRBJ2-2; size: once; CDR3: CASSRDRVNTGELFF; DNA: TGTGCCAGCTCACGGGACAGGGTGAACACCGGGGAGCTGTTTTTT
V: TRBV11-3; D: TRBD2; J: TRBJ2-1; size: few; CDR3: CASSLVWGLAGADEQFF; DNA: TGTGCCAGCAGCTTAGTATGGGGACTAGCGGGGGCGGATGAGCAGTTCTTC
V: TRBV12-3/TRBV12-4; D: NA; J: TRBJ1-1; size: NA; CDR3: CASNLGRGTEAFF; DNA: TGTGCCAGCAACTTAGGGAGGGGAACTGAAGCTTTCTTT
V: TRBV19; D: NA; J: TRBJ2-1; size: NA; CDR3: CASSIILGEQFF; DNA: TGTGCCAGTAGTATTATACTCGGTGAGCAGTTCTTC
V: TRBV23-1; D: NA; J: TRBJ1-1; size: once; CDR3: CASSPLESPGQNTEAFF; DNA: TGCGCCAGCAGTCCCCTCGAGAGTCCAGGGCAGAACACTGAAGCTTTCTTT
V: TRBV28; D: NA; J: TRBJ1-2; size: NA; CDR3: CASTRGTYGYTF; DNA: TGTGCCAGCACCCGGGGGACCTATGGCTACACCTTC
V: TRBV7-3; D: NA; J: TRBJ1-1; size: NA; CDR3: CASSLKWSMAEAFF; DNA: TGTGCCAGCAGCTTAAAATGGAGCATGGCGGAAGCTTTCTTT
V: TRBV6-5; D: NA; J: TRBJ1-4; size: NA; CDR3: CASRRDSGEKLFF; DNA: TGTGCCAGCAGACGGGACTCCGGGGAAAAACTGTTTTTT
V: TRBV24-1; D: NA; J: TRBJ2-3; size: NA; CDR3: CATSPLPSTSTDTQYF; DNA: TGTGCCACCAGTCCACTCCCTAGCACTAGCACAGATACGCAGTATTTT
V: TRBV30; D: TRBD1; J: TRBJ1-5; size: NA; CDR3: CAWSFTGTGVQPQHF; DNA: TGTGCCTGGAGTTTCACCGGGACAGGGGTCCAGCCCCAGCATTTT
V: TRBV3-1/TRBV3-2; D: TRBD1; J: TRBJ1-4; size: NA; CDR3: CASSQERTGGIGEKLFF; DNA: TGTGCCAGCAGCCAAGAGCGCACAGGGGGCATAGGTGAAAAACTGTTTTTT
V: TRBV5-1; D: NA; J: TRBJ2-1; size: NA; CDR3: CASSFQTGGANEQFF; DNA: TGCGCCAGCAGCTTCCAAACGGGGGGCGCGAATGAGCAGTTCTTC
V: TRBV4-1; D: NA; J: TRBJ1-1; size: NA; CDR3: CASSRAQGSSEAFF; DNA: TGCGCCAGCAGCCGCGCGCAGGGTTCTTCTGAAGCTTTCTTT
V: TRBV28; D: TRBD1; J: TRBJ2-1; size: NA; CDR3: CASIGTGRNEQFF; DNA: TGTGCCAGCATCGGGACAGGGAGGAATGAGCAGTTCTTC
V: TRBV19; D: NA; J: TRBJ2-5; size: once; CDR3: CASSTRSMETQYF; DNA: TGTGCCAGTAGTACACGTTCTATGGAGACCCAGTACTTC
V: TRBV6-5; D: NA; J: TRBJ2-7; size: NA; CDR3: CASSFLRGPYEQYF; DNA: TGTGCCAGCAGTTTTCTAAGGGGCCCCTACGAGCAGTACTTC
V: TRBV7-2; D: NA; J: TRBJ1-4; size: once; CDR3: CASSLVINEKLFF; DNA: TGTGCCAGCAGCTTAGTTATTAATGAAAAACTGTTTTTT
V: TRBV18; D: NA; J: TRBJ2-7; size: few; CDR3: CASSSGQLSYEQYF; DNA: TGTGCCAGCTCAAGTGGACAGCTGTCCTACGAGCAGTACTTC
V: TRBV12-3/TRBV12-4; D: NA; J: TRBJ1-1; size: NA; CDR3: CASSSQLRTEAFF; DNA: TGTGCCAGCAGTTCCCAATTGAGGACTGAAGCTTTCTTT
V: TRBV5-1; D: NA; J: TRBJ2-7; size: once; CDR3: CASSFGGPTAEQYF; DNA: TGCGCCAGCAGCTTTGGGGGCCCGACGGCCGAGCAGTACTTC
V: TRBV12-3/TRBV12-4; D: TRBD1; J: TRBJ1-5; size: NA; CDR3: CASTLTGPIPQHF; DNA: TGTGCCAGCACTTTGACAGGGCCGATCCCCCAGCATTTT
V: TRBV19; D: TRBD1; J: TRBJ1-5; size: NA; CDR3: CASSMFLGQADQPQHF; DNA: TGTGCCAGTAGCATGTTTCTAGGACAGGCAGATCAGCCCCAGCATTTT
V: TRBV10-3; D: TRBD2; J: TRBJ2-1; size: NA; CDR3: CAISAGPGGRSYNEQFF; DNA: TGTGCCATCAGTGCCGGTCCGGGGGGTCGCTCCTACAATGAGCAGTTCTTC
V: TRBV2; D: TRBD1; J: TRBJ2-2; size: NA; CDR3: CASSTGQGLGTGELFF; DNA: TGTGCCAGCAGTACCGGACAGGGGTTGGGGACCGGGGAGCTGTTTTTT
V: TRBV6-5; D: TRBD1; J: TRBJ1-2; size: NA; CDR3: CASNRAGGRSYGYTF; DNA: TGTGCCAGCAATAGAGCAGGGGGTCGAAGCTATGGCTACACCTTC
V: TRBV5-1; D: TRBD2; J: TRBJ2-1; size: NA; CDR3: CASSLGGAGDNEQFF; DNA: TGCGCCAGCAGCTTGGGTGGAGCGGGGGACAATGAGCAGTTCTTC
V: TRBV7-8; D: TRBD2; J: TRBJ2-1; size: NA; CDR3: CASSERDSASYNEQFF; DNA: TGTGCCAGCAGCGAGCGGGACTCCGCCTCCTACAATGAGCAGTTCTTC
V: TRBV19; D: NA; J: TRBJ1-6; size: NA; CDR3: CASSIGDSRNSPLHF; DNA: TGTGCCAGTAGTATAGGAGACAGTCGGAATTCACCCCTCCACTTT
V: TRBV6-4; D: TRBD1; J: TRBJ1-1; size: NA; CDR3: CASSWDRGTEAFF; DNA: TGTGCCAGCTCCTGGGACAGGGGCACTGAAGCTTTCTTT
V: TRBV2; D: NA; J: TRBJ1-1; size: NA; CDR3: CASSESWQGLEAFF; DNA: TGTGCCAGCAGTGAAAGTTGGCAGGGCTTAGAAGCTTTCTTT
V: TRBV29-1; D: NA; J: TRBJ1-1; size: NA; CDR3: CSVDSLGTAFF; DNA: TGCAGCGTTGATAGCCTGGGTACGGCTTTCTTT
V: TRBV18; D: NA; J: TRBJ1-6; size: NA; CDR3: CASSQERRHNSPLHF; DNA: TGTGCCAGCTCACAAGAGAGGAGGCATAATTCACCCCTCCACTTT
V: TRBV7-2; D: TRBD1; J: TRBJ1-6; size: NA; CDR3: CASSLQGGAYNSPLHF; DNA: TGTGCCAGCAGCTTACAGGGGGGAGCCTATAATTCACCCCTCCACTTT
V: TRBV25-1; D: TRBD2; J: TRBJ2-3; size: once; CDR3: CASGGFGAGVTDTQYF; DNA: TGTGCCAGCGGGGGCTTTGGAGCGGGGGTCACAGATACGCAGTATTTT
V: TRBV7-9; D: TRBD1; J: TRBJ2-1; size: NA; CDR3: CATRDRSSYNEQFF; DNA: TGTGCCACCCGGGACAGGTCCTCCTACAATGAGCAGTTCTTC
V: TRBV27; D: TRBD1; J: TRBJ2-1; size: NA; CDR3: CASSFLGQGENEQFF; DNA: TGTGCCAGCAGTTTTTTGGGACAGGGTGAGAATGAGCAGTTCTTC
V: TRBV5-1; D: NA; J: TRBJ2-1; size: NA; CDR3: CASSEFSSNEQFF; DNA: TGCGCCAGCAGCGAATTTTCGAGCAATGAGCAGTTCTTC
V: TRBV10-3; D: TRBD1; J: TRBJ2-3; size: NA; CDR3: CAIRPQGTGYFTDTQYF; DNA: TGTGCCATCAGACCGCAAGGGACAGGGTATTTCACAGATACGCAGTATTTT
V: TRBV5-1; D: TRBD1; J: TRBJ2-2; size: NA; CDR3: CASSLVGDRAAGELFF; DNA: TGCGCCAGCAGCTTGGTGGGGGACAGGGCGGCCGGGGAGCTGTTTTTT
V: TRBV6-2/TRBV6-3; D: TRBD1; J: TRBJ1-2; size: few; CDR3: CASSSPTGTGYGYTF; DNA: TGTGCCAGCAGTTCACCGACCGGGACAGGGTATGGCTACACCTTC
V: TRBV5-1; D: NA; J: TRBJ2-7; size: NA; CDR3: CASSLDLPPYEQYF; DNA: TGCGCCAGCAGCTTGGACTTACCCCCCTACGAGCAGTACTTC
V: TRBV18; D: NA; J: TRBJ1-1; size: NA; CDR3: CASSSGAVEAFF; DNA: TGTGCCAGCTCATCCGGCGCGGTTGAAGCTTTCTTT
V: TRBV24-1; D: NA; J: TRBJ2-1; size: NA; CDR3: CATSGPGKLFAYNEQFF; DNA: TGTGCCACCAGTGGCCCCGGGAAGCTCTTTGCCTACAATGAGCAGTTCTTC
V: TRBV7-9; D: NA; J: TRBJ1-1; size: NA; CDR3: CASSLPVTANTEAFF; DNA: TGTGCCAGCAGCTTACCCGTGACAGCGAACACTGAAGCTTTCTTT
V: TRBV5-1; D: NA; J: TRBJ2-3; size: NA; CDR3: CASSLAFSAGTGTTDTQYF; DNA: TGCGCCAGCAGCTTGGCCTTTAGCGCGGGAACCGGGACCACAGATACGCAGTATTTT
V: TRBV3-1/TRBV3-2; D: NA; J: TRBJ1-2; size: NA; CDR3: CASSQERETLGYTF; DNA: TGTGCCAGCAGCCAAGAACGGGAAACTCTTGGCTACACCTTC
V: TRBV7-9; D: NA; J: TRBJ1-5; size: NA; CDR3: CASSPTGREVLQPQHF; DNA: TGTGCCAGCAGCCCAACAGGGAGGGAAGTTCTACAGCCCCAGCATTTT
V: TRBV24-1; D: NA; J: TRBJ1-2; size: few; CDR3: CATSDLRSGYTF; DNA: TGTGCCACCAGTGATTTACGGAGTGGCTACACCTTC